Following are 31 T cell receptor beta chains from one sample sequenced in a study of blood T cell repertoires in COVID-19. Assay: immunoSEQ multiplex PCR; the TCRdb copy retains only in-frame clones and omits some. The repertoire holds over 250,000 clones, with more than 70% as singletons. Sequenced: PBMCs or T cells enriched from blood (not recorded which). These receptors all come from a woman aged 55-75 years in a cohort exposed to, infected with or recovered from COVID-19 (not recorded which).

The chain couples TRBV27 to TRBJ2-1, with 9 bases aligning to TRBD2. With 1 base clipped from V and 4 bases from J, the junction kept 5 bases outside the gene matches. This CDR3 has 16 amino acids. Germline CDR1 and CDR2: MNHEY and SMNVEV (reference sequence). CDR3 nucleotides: TGTGCCAGCAGTTTATTCTCACTAGCGGGTTACAATGAGCAGTTCTTC. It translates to CASSLFSLAGYNEQFF.

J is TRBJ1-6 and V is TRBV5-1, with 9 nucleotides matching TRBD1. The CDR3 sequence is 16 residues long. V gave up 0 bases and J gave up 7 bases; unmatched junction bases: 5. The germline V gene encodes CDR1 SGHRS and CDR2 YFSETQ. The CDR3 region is CASSLGTGEKNSPLHF. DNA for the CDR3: TGCGCCAGCAGCTTGGGGACAGGGGAAAAGAATTCACCCCTCCACTTT. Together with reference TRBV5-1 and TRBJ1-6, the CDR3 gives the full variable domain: KAGVTQTPRYLIKTRGQQVTLSCSPISGHRSVSWYQQTPGQGLQFLFEYFSETQRNKGNFPGRFSGRQFSNSRSEMNVSTLELGDSALYLCASSLGTGEKNSPLHFGNGTRLTVT.

The CDR3 sequence: CAWSSWDRGREQFF. As DNA, the CDR3 is TGTGCCTGGAGTTCCTGGGACAGGGGGCGCGAGCAGTTCTTC. This chain joins TRBV30 and TRBJ2-1; 12 bases map to TRBD1. With V trimmed by 2 bases and J by 10 bases, 6 bases remained unmatched. Germline assignment: CDR1 GTSNPN and CDR2 SVGIG (reference sequence). The CDR3 is 14 amino acids.

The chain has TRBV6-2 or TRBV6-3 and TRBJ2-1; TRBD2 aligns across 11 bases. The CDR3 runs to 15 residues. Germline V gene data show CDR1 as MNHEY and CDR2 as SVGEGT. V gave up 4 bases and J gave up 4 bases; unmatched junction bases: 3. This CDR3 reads CASSLTSGTYNEQFF. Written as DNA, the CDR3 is TGTGCCAGCAGTTTGACTAGCGGGACTTACAATGAGCAGTTCTTC.

The CDR3 region is CASSYSKTSGTGELFF. The CDR3 nucleotides are TGTGCCAGCAGTTACTCGAAAACTAGTGGGACCGGGGAGCTGTTTTTT. The chain uses TRBV6-5 and TRBJ2-2; tentatively, D is TRBD2 (5 bases). Trimming took 0 bases from V and 5 from J, leaving 13 bases between them. This CDR3 is 16 amino acids long. The V gene's germline CDR1 is MNHEY and CDR2 SVGAGI.

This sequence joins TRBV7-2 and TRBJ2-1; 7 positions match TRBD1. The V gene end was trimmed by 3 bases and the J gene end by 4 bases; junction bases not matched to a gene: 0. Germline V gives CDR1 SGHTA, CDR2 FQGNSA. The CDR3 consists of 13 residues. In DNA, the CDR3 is TGTGCCAGCAGCTTGGGACAGTACAATGAGCAGTTCTTC. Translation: CASSLGQYNEQFF.

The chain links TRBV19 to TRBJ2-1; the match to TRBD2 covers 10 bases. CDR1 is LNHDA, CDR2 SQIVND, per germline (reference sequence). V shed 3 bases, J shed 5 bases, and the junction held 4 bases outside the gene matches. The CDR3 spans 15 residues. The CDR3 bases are TGTGCCAGTAGTATGGGACTAGCGTTAAACAATGAGCAGTTCTTC. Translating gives CASSMGLALNNEQFF.

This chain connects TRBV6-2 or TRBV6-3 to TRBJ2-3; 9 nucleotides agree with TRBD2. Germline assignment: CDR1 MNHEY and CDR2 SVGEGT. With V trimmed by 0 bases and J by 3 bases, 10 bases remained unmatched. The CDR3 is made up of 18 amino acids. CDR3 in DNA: TGTGCCAGCAGTTACTCGAAACGCCAGAGCGGGAGGACAGATACGCAGTATTTT. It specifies CASSYSKRQSGRTDTQYF.

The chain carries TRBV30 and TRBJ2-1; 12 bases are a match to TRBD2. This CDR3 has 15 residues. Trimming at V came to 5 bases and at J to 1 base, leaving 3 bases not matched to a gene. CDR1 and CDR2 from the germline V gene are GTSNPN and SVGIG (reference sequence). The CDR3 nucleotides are TGTGCCTGGGAGACTAGCGGGGGTTCCTACAATGAGCAGTTCTTC. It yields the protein CAWETSGGSYNEQFF.

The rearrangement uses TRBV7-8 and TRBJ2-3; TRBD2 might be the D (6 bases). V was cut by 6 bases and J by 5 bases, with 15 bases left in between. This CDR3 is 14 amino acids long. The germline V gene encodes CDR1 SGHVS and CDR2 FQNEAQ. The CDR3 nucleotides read TGTGCCAGCAGTGCGGTCGGGAGAAGAGATACGCAGTATTTT. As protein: CASSAVGRRDTQYF.

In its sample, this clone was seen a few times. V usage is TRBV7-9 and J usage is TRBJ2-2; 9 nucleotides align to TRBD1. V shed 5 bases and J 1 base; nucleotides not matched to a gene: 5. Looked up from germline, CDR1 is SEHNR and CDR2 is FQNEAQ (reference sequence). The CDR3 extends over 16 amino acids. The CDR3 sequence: CASSPGQGLNTGELFF. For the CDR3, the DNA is TGTGCCAGCAGCCCAGGACAGGGGCTGAACACCGGGGAGCTGTTTTTT. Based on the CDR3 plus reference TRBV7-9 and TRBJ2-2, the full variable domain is DTGVSQNPRHKITKRGQNVTFRCDPISEHNRLYWYRQTLGQGPEFLTYFQNEAQLEKSRLLSDRFSAERPKGSFSTLEIQRTEQGDSAMYLCASSPGQGLNTGELFFGEGSRLTVL.

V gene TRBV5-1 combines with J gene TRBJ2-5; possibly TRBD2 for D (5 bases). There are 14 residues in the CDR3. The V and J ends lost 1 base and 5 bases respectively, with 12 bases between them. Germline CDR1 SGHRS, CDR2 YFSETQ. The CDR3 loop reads CASSLFGETETQYF. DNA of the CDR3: TGCGCCAGCAGCTTGTTCGGGGAGACGGAGACCCAGTACTTC.

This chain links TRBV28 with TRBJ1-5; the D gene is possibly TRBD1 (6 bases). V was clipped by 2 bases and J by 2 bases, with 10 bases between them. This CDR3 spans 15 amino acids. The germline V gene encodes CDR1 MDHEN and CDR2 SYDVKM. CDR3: CASSLGGAGNQPQHF. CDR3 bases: TGTGCCAGCAGTTTAGGGGGGGCGGGCAATCAGCCCCAGCATTTT. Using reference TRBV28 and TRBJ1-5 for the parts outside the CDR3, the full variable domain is DVKVTQSSRYLVKRTGEKVFLECVQDMDHENMFWYRQDPGLGLRLIYFSYDVKMKEKGDIPEGYSVSREKKERFSLILESASTNQTSMYLCASSLGGAGNQPQHFGDGTRLSIL.

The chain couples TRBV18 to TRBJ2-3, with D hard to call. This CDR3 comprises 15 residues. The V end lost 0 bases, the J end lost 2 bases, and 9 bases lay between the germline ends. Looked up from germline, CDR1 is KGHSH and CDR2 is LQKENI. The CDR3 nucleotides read TGTGCCAGCTCACCACCACAGCCCTACACAGATACGCAGTATTTT. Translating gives CASSPPQPYTDTQYF.

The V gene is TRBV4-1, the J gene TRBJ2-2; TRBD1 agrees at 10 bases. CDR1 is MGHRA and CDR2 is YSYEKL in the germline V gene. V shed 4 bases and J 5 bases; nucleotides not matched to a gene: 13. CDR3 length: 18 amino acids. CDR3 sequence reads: CASSLHRTGGSWTGELFF. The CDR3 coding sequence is TGCGCCAGCAGCCTTCACCGGACAGGGGGTAGTTGGACCGGGGAGCTGTTTTTT.

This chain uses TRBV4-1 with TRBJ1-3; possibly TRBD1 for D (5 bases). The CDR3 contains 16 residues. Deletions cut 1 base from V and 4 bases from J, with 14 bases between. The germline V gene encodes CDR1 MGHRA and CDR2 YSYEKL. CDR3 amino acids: CASSQGGREVGNTIYF. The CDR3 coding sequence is TGCGCCAGCAGCCAAGGGGGCAGGGAAGTCGGAAACACCATATATTTT.

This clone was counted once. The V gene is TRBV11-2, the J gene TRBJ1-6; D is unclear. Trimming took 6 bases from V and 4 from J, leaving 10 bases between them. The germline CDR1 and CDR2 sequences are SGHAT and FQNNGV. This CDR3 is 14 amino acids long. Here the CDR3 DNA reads TGTGCCAGCAGTCGGGCGGGGTATAATTCACCCCTCCACTTT. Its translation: CASSRAGYNSPLHF.

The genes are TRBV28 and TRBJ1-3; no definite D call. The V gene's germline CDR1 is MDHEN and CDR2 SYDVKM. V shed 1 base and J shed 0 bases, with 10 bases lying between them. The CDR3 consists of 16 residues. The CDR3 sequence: CASSLFLKSSGNTIYF. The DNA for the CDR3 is TGTGCCAGCAGTTTATTCCTAAAGAGCTCTGGAAACACCATATATTTT.

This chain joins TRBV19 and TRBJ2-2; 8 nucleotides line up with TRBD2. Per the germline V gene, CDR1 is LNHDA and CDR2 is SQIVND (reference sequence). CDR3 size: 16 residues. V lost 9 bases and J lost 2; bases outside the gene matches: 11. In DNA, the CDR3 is TGTGCCAGCCGGGGGGGGCAGACCACAAACACCGGGGAGCTGTTTTTT. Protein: CASRGGQTTNTGELFF.

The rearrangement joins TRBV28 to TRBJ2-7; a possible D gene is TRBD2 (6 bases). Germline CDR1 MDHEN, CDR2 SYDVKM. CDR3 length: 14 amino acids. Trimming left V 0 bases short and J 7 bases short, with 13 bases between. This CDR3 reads CASSLWGGGKEQYF. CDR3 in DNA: TGTGCCAGCAGTTTATGGGGGGGAGGTAAAGAGCAGTACTTC. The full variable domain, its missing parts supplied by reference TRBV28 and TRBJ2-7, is DVKVTQSSRYLVKRTGEKVFLECVQDMDHENMFWYRQDPGLGLRLIYFSYDVKMKEKGDIPEGYSVSREKKERFSLILESASTNQTSMYLCASSLWGGGKEQYFGPGTRLTVT.

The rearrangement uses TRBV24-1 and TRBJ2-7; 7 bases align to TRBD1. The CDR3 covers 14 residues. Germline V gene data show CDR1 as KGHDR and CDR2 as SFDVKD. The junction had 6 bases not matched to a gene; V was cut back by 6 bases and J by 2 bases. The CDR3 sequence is CATSKDRPPYEQYF. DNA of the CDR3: TGTGCCACCAGTAAGGACAGGCCCCCCTACGAGCAGTACTTC.

The CDR3: CASSIGGGPYGYTF. DNA for the CDR3: TGTGCCAGTAGTATAGGGGGGGGCCCCTATGGCTACACCTTC. The chain links TRBV19 to TRBJ1-2; D might be TRBD1 (6 bases). This CDR3 spans 14 amino acids. CDR1 and CDR2 (germline): LNHDA, SQIVND (reference sequence). With 1 base removed from V and 4 bases from J, the gap between germline ends came to 10 bases.

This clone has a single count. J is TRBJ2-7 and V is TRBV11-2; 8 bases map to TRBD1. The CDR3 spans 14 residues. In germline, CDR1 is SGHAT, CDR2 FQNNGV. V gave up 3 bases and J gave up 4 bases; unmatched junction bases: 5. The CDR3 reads CASSFQGADYEQYF. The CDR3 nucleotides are TGTGCCAGCAGCTTTCAGGGGGCCGATTACGAGCAGTACTTC.

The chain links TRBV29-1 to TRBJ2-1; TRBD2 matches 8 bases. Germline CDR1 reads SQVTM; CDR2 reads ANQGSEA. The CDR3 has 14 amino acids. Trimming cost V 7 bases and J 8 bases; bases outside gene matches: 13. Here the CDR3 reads CSAMRLARGDEQFF. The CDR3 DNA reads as TGCAGCGCTATGAGACTAGCGAGGGGCGATGAGCAGTTCTTC.

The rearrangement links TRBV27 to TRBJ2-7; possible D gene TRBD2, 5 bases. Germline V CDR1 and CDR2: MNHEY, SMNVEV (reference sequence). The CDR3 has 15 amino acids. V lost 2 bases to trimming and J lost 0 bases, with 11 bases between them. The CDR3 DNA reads TGTGCCAGCAGTTTAGCGCTAGCTGCCTCCTACGAGCAGTACTTC. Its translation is CASSLALAASYEQYF.

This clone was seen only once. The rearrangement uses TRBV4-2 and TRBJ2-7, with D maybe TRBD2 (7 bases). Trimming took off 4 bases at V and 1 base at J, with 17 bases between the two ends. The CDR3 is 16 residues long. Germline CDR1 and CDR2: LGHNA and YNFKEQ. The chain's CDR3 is CASSPAGAGVSYEQYF. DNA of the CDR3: TGTGCCAGCAGCCCCGCGGGGGCGGGAGTTTCCTACGAGCAGTACTTC.

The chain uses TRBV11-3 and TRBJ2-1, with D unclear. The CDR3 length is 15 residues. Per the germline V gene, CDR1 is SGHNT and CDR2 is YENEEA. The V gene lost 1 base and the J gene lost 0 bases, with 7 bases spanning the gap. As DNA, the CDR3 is TGTGCCAGCAGCTTAGCGGGTAACTCCTACAATGAGCAGTTCTTC. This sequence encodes CASSLAGNSYNEQFF.

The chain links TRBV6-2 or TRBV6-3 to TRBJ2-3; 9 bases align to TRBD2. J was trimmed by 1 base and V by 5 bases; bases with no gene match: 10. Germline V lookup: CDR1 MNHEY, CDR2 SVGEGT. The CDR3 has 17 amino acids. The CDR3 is CASSDFGTSLRTDTQYF. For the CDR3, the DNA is TGTGCCAGCAGTGATTTTGGGACTAGCCTCCGCACAGATACGCAGTATTTT.

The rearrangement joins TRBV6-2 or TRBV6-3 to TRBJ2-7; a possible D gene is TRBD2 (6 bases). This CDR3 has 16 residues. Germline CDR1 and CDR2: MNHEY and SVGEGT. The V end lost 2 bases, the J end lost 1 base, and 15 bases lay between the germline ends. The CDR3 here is CASSYPRRGESYEQYF. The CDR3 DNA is TGTGCCAGCAGTTACCCGAGGAGGGGCGAGTCCTACGAGCAGTACTTC.

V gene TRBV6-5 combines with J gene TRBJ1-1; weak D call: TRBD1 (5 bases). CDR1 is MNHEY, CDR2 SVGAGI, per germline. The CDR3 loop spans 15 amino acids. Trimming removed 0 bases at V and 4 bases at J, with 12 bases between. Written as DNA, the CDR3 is TGTGCCAGCAGTTACTCTGCGGGGGGGAGCACTGAAGCTTTCTTT. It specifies CASSYSAGGSTEAFF.

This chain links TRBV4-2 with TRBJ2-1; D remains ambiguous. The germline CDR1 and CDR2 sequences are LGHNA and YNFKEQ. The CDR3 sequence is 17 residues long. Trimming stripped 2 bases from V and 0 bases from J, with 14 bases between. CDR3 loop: CASSQSLLASSYNEQFF. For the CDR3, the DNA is TGTGCCAGCAGCCAAAGCTTGCTTGCTAGCTCCTACAATGAGCAGTTCTTC.